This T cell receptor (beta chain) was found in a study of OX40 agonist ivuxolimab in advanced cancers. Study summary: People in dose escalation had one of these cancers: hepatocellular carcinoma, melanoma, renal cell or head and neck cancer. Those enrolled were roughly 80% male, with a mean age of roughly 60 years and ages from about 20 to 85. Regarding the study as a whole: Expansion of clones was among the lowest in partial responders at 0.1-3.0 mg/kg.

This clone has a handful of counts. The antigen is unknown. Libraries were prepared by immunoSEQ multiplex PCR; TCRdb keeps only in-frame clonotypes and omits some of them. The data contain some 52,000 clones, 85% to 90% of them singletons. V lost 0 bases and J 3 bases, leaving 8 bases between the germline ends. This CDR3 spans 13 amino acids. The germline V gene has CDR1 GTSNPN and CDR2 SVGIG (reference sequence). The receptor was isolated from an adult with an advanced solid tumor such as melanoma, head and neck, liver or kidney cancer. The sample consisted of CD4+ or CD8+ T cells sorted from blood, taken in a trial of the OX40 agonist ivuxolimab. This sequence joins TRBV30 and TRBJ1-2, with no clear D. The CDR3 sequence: CAWSVREDYGYTF. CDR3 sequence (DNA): TGTGCCTGGAGTGTACGGGAAGACTATGGCTACACCTTC.